The rows below give T cell receptor beta chains drawn from one sample of a study of identical twins. TCRdb redid the calling of the 5' RACE reads with MiXCR, one entry per CDR3 protein. The sample lists about 700,000 distinct CDR3 sequences, 5.5% to 6.5% occurring once. Sequencing input: naive T cells sorted from blood. All receptors derive from a man between 18 and 35 years old in good health. Both conserved end residues are part of each CDR3. The order of the fields is V gene, D gene, J gene, clone size, CDR3 protein, CDR3 DNA. D genes are given only for firm matches. The size entry is marked missing in some rows and otherwise reads once, few, many or a size class.

v_call: TRBV20-1
d_call: NA
j_call: TRBJ2-1
clone_size: NA
cdr3_aa: CSARNDYNEQFF
cdr3_nt: TGCAGTGCTAGAAATGACTACAATGAGCAGTTCTTC

v_call: TRBV5-6
d_call: NA
j_call: TRBJ1-5
clone_size: many
cdr3_aa: CASSLQGNQPQHF
cdr3_nt: TGTGCCAGCAGCTTACAGGGAAATCAGCCCCAGCATTTT

v_call: TRBV4-3
d_call: TRBD2
j_call: TRBJ2-3
clone_size: NA
cdr3_aa: CASSPRGLAGDRHTQYF
cdr3_nt: TGCGCCAGCAGCCCGAGGGGACTAGCGGGAGATCGTCATACGCAGTATTTT

v_call: TRBV7-6
d_call: NA
j_call: TRBJ2-7
clone_size: few
cdr3_aa: CASSLKAPGGTSSYEQYF
cdr3_nt: TGTGCCAGCAGCTTAAAAGCCCCCGGGGGAACGAGCTCCTACGAGCAGTACTTC

v_call: TRBV10-3
d_call: NA
j_call: TRBJ2-5
clone_size: many
cdr3_aa: CAISGEGGGETQYF
cdr3_nt: TGTGCCATCAGTGGGGAAGGGGGAGGGGAGACCCAGTACTTC

v_call: TRBV12-3/TRBV12-4
d_call: NA
j_call: TRBJ1-6
clone_size: many
cdr3_aa: CASSLRGLSNSPLHF
cdr3_nt: TGTGCCAGCAGTCTCCGGGGGCTATCTAATTCACCCCTCCACTTT

v_call: TRBV12-3/TRBV12-4
d_call: NA
j_call: TRBJ2-2
clone_size: many
cdr3_aa: CASSATNTGELFF
cdr3_nt: TGTGCCAGCAGTGCGACTAACACCGGGGAGCTGTTTTTT

v_call: TRBV18
d_call: NA
j_call: TRBJ2-1
clone_size: NA
cdr3_aa: CASSPLGQTMKILEQFF
cdr3_nt: TGTGCCAGCTCACCTTTAGGACAAACTATGAAAATACTAGAGCAGTTCTTC

v_call: TRBV29-1
d_call: NA
j_call: TRBJ2-1
clone_size: many
cdr3_aa: CSVGLAQSSYNEQFF
cdr3_nt: TGCAGCGTTGGGTTAGCACAGAGCTCCTACAATGAGCAGTTCTTC

v_call: TRBV11-2
d_call: NA
j_call: TRBJ2-3
clone_size: few
cdr3_aa: CASSLRIGADTQYF
cdr3_nt: TGTGCCAGCAGCTTGCGGATTGGGGCAGATACGCAGTATTTT

v_call: TRBV4-3
d_call: NA
j_call: TRBJ2-3
clone_size: few
cdr3_aa: CASSLLGGRTQYF
cdr3_nt: TGCGCCAGCAGCCTTTTGGGGGGACGAACGCAGTATTTT

v_call: TRBV6-5
d_call: TRBD2
j_call: TRBJ2-1
clone_size: few
cdr3_aa: CASSYQGLAGKGNEQFF
cdr3_nt: TGTGCCAGCAGTTACCAAGGACTAGCGGGAAAGGGCAATGAGCAGTTCTTC

v_call: TRBV29-1
d_call: NA
j_call: TRBJ1-3
clone_size: many
cdr3_aa: CSTRVPYSGNTIYF
cdr3_nt: TGCAGCACTCGAGTGCCTTACTCTGGAAACACCATATATTTT

v_call: TRBV27
d_call: NA
j_call: TRBJ1-5
clone_size: many
cdr3_aa: CASSLSWVVNQPQHF
cdr3_nt: TGTGCCAGCAGTTTATCGTGGGTTGTCAATCAGCCCCAGCATTTT

v_call: TRBV6-2/TRBV6-3
d_call: NA
j_call: TRBJ1-1
clone_size: many
cdr3_aa: CASSIRATEAFF
cdr3_nt: TGTGCCAGCAGTATAAGGGCCACTGAAGCTTTCTTT

v_call: TRBV6-6
d_call: NA
j_call: TRBJ1-4
clone_size: many
cdr3_aa: CASSTTHNEKLFF
cdr3_nt: TGTGCCAGCAGTACGACCCATAATGAAAAACTGTTTTTT

v_call: TRBV27
d_call: NA
j_call: TRBJ2-2
clone_size: NA
cdr3_aa: CASSLIARQNTGELFF
cdr3_nt: TGTGCCAGCAGTTTAATAGCCAGACAGAACACCGGGGAGCTGTTTTTT

v_call: TRBV7-8
d_call: NA
j_call: TRBJ2-5
clone_size: many
cdr3_aa: CAAGAVQETQYF
cdr3_nt: TGTGCCGCCGGAGCGGTCCAAGAGACCCAGTACTTC

v_call: TRBV6-1
d_call: TRBD2
j_call: TRBJ2-7
clone_size: NA
cdr3_aa: CASRGLAGGRNPSYEQYF
cdr3_nt: TGTGCCAGCAGGGGACTAGCGGGAGGCCGCAACCCATCCTACGAGCAGTACTTC

v_call: TRBV7-9
d_call: TRBD1
j_call: TRBJ2-7
clone_size: few
cdr3_aa: CASSSWDRASEQYF
cdr3_nt: TGTGCCAGCAGCTCCTGGGACAGGGCCTCCGAGCAGTACTTC

v_call: TRBV11-2
d_call: NA
j_call: TRBJ2-6
clone_size: few
cdr3_aa: CASSFGRDRRVGANVLTF
cdr3_nt: TGTGCCAGCAGCTTTGGGAGGGACAGGAGGGTTGGGGCCAACGTCCTGACTTTC

v_call: TRBV6-1
d_call: TRBD1
j_call: TRBJ2-2
clone_size: NA
cdr3_aa: CASRRGRLTGELFF
cdr3_nt: TGTGCCAGCAGGAGGGGGCGACTTACCGGGGAGCTGTTTTTT

v_call: TRBV20-1
d_call: TRBD2
j_call: TRBJ2-5
clone_size: many
cdr3_aa: CSARTTLGLAGETQYF
cdr3_nt: TGCAGTGCTAGAACCACCTTAGGACTAGCGGGGGAGACCCAGTACTTC

v_call: TRBV2
d_call: TRBD1
j_call: TRBJ2-1
clone_size: few
cdr3_aa: CASSIRDRVNEQFF
cdr3_nt: TGTGCCAGCAGTATCCGGGACAGGGTAAATGAGCAGTTCTTC

v_call: TRBV15
d_call: TRBD1
j_call: TRBJ2-2
clone_size: many
cdr3_aa: CATSRGQGLYTGELFF
cdr3_nt: TGTGCCACCAGCAGGGGACAGGGGCTATACACCGGGGAGCTGTTTTTT

v_call: TRBV28
d_call: TRBD1
j_call: TRBJ1-2
clone_size: few
cdr3_aa: CASTPGGLDYGYTF
cdr3_nt: TGTGCCAGCACCCCAGGGGGCCTAGATTATGGCTACACCTTC

v_call: TRBV20-1
d_call: TRBD2
j_call: TRBJ2-7
clone_size: NA
cdr3_aa: CSARTSGTSGSHPYEQYF
cdr3_nt: TGCAGTGCTAGAACTTCCGGGACTAGCGGGTCGCATCCCTACGAGCAGTACTTC

v_call: TRBV7-8
d_call: TRBD1
j_call: TRBJ2-2
clone_size: NA
cdr3_aa: CASSDTGGLTGELFF
cdr3_nt: TGTGCCAGCAGCGATACAGGGGGGTTAACCGGGGAGCTGTTTTTT

v_call: TRBV9
d_call: TRBD2
j_call: TRBJ2-3
clone_size: many
cdr3_aa: CASSVGTSGYTDTQYF
cdr3_nt: TGTGCCAGCAGCGTGGGGACTAGCGGTTACACAGATACGCAGTATTTT

v_call: TRBV29-1
d_call: NA
j_call: TRBJ1-1
clone_size: few
cdr3_aa: CSVTQGMNTEAFF
cdr3_nt: TGCAGCGTCACCCAGGGCATGAACACTGAAGCTTTCTTT

v_call: TRBV20-1
d_call: TRBD1
j_call: TRBJ1-3
clone_size: many
cdr3_aa: CSASVRQGISGNTIYF
cdr3_nt: TGCAGTGCTAGTGTCCGACAGGGGATATCTGGAAACACCATATATTTT